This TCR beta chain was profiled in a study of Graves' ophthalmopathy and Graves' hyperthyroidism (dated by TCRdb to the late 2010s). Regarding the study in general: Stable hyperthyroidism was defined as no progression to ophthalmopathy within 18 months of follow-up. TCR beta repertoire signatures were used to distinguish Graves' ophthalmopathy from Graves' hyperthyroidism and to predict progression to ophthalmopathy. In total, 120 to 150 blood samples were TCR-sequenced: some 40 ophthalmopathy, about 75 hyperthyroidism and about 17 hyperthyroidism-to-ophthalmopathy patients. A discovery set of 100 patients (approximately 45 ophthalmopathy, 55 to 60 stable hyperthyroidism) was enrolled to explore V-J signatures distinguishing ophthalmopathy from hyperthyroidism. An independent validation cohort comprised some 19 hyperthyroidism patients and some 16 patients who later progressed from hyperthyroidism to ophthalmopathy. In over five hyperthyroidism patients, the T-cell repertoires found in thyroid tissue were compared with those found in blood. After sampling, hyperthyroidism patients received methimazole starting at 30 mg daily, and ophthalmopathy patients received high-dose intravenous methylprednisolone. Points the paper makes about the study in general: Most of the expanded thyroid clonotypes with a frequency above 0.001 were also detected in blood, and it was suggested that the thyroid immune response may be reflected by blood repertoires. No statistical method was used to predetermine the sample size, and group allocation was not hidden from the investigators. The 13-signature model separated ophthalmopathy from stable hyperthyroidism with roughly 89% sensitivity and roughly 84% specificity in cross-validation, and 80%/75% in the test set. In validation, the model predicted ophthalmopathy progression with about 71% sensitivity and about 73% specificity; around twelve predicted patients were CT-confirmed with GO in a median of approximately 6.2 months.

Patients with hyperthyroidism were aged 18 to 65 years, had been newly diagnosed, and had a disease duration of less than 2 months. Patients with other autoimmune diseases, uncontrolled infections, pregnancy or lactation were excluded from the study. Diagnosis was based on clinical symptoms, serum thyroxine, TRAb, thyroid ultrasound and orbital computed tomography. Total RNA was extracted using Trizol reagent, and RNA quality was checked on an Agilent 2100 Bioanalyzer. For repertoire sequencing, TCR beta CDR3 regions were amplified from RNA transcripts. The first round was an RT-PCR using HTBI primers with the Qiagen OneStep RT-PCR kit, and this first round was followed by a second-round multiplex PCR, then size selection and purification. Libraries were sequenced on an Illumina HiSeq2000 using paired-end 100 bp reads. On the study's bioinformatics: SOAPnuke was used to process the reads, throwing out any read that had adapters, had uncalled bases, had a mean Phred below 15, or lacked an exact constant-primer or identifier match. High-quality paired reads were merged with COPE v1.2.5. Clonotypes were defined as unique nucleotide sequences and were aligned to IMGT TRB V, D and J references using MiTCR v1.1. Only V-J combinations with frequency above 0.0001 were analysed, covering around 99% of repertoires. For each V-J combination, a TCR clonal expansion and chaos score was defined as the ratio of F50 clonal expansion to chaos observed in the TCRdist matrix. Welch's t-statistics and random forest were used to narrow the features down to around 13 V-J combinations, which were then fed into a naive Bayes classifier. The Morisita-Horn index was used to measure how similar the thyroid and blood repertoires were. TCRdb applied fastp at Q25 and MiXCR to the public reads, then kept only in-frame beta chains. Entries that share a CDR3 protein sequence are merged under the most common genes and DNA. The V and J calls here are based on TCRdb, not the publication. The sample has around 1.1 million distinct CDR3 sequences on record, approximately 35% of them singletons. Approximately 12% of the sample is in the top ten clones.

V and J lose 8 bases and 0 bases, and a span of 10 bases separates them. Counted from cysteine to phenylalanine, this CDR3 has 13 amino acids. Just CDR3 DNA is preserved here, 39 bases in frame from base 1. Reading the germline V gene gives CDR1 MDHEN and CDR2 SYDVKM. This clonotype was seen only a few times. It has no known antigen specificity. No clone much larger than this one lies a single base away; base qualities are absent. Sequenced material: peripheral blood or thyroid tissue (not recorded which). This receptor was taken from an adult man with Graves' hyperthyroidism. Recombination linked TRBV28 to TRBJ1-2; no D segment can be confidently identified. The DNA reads TGTGCCAGCGAGGAGATAGCTAACTATGGCTACACCTTC. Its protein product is CASEEIANYGYTF.